This TCR beta chain was captured in a study of blood T cell repertoires in COVID-19. Study-level background: The United States, Italy and Spain provided the acute and convalescent COVID-19 samples. Sources were T cells, B-cell-depleted T cells, or PBMCs; the material itself was cDNA or gDNA.

During active infection, Seattle patients enrolled and were then monitored through disease. Trimming cost V 10 bases and J 0 bases; bases outside gene matches: 13. The germline CDR1 and CDR2 sequences are LNHDA and SQIVND (reference sequence). This CDR3 spans 16 amino acids. Original data processing: Nucleated cell counts were estimated from reference gene primer amplification. TCRdb's copy holds only in-frame clones and misses some; the assay was immunoSEQ multiplex PCR. V, J and clone size are taken as reported in that table, and D and trimming were inferred from the DNA itself. The profile covers roughly 380,000 clones, with approximately 90% appearing a single time and about 1.6% taken by the ten largest.

The chain couples TRBV19 to TRBJ2-7; 9 positions agree with TRBD2. This TCR came from a woman aged 40-49 years with COVID-19, enrolled during active disease. Sequencing was carried out using peripheral blood. The CDR3 loop is CATKQGSGGSSYEQYF. Here the CDR3 DNA reads TGTGCCACCAAACAGGGGAGCGGGGGGTCCTCCTACGAGCAGTACTTC. The whole variable domain, filled in from reference TRBV19 and TRBJ2-7, reads DGGITQSPKYLFRKEGQNVTLSCEQNLNHDAMYWYRQDPGQGLRLIYYSQIVNDFQKGDIAEGYSVSREKKESFPLTVTSAQKNPTAFYLCATKQGSGGSSYEQYFGPGTRLTVT.